The 18 T cell receptor beta chains listed next were all sequenced from one sample in a study of early T cells in non-severe SARS-CoV-2 infection. Using its own MiXCR run on the 5' RACE reads, TCRdb lists one record per CDR3 protein. Among approximately 100,000 distinct CDR3 sequences listed, less than 15% were seen once. The material sequenced was whole blood. Receptors originate from an adult who was a healthcare worker with PCR-confirmed SARS-CoV-2 infection or an uninfected control (not recorded which).

In this sample, this clonotype turned up many times. The V and J genes are TRBV6-2 or TRBV6-3 and TRBJ1-1; D unresolved. This CDR3 is 13 amino acids long. The germline V and J ends were trimmed by 7 bases and 2 bases, with 11 bases remaining between them. The germline gives CDR1 MNHEY, CDR2 SVGEGT. The CDR3 bases are TGTGCCAGCATTGGAGACCTTAACACTGAAGCTTTCTTT. It is translated as CASIGDLNTEAFF.

This clonotype was found a few times. CDR3 nucleotides: TGTGCCAGCAGTTACGGGACAGGTCCTCTGGGCGAGCAGTACTTC. This encodes CASSYGTGPLGEQYF. The chain couples TRBV6-6 to TRBJ2-7; 8 bases fit TRBD1. Germline values: CDR1 MNHNY, CDR2 SVGAGI (reference sequence). The CDR3 is 15 residues long. After removal of 2 bases from V and 6 bases from J, the junction contained 9 bases not matched to a gene.

This clonotype showed up many times. This chain links TRBV20-1 with TRBJ2-1; possible D gene TRBD1, 6 bases. V was clipped by 6 bases and J by 4 bases, with 13 bases between them. This CDR3 region has 13 residues. Germline V lookup: CDR1 DFQATT, CDR2 SNEGSKA (reference sequence). CDR3 sequence (DNA): TGCAGTGCCGTCCGGGACAATTACAATGAGCAGTTCTTC. This translates into CSAVRDNYNEQFF.

This clonotype has only a few counts. The rearrangement links TRBV7-3 to TRBJ2-1, with D tentatively TRBD2 (6 bases). Germline V gene sequence: CDR1 SGHTA, CDR2 FQGTGA. V dropped 3 bases and J dropped 6 bases, with 15 bases sitting between them. The length of the CDR3 is 15 residues. CDR3 protein: CASSFERARVNEQFF. The DNA for the CDR3 is TGTGCCAGCAGCTTCGAGCGGGCGCGGGTCAATGAGCAGTTCTTC.

This clonotype was counted only a few times. The chain links TRBV27 to TRBJ1-1, with D unresolved. This CDR3 is built from 15 residues. CDR1 is MNHEY, CDR2 SMNVEV, per germline (reference sequence). Trimming cost V 4 bases and J 5 bases, with 17 bases left between them. CDR3 DNA: TGTGCCAGCAGTTCTATTTCAACCCGAAAGACTGAAGCTTTCTTT. Amino acids: CASSSISTRKTEAFF.

The chain recombines TRBV12-3 or TRBV12-4 with TRBJ2-7, with D uncertain. V lost 6 bases and J lost 2, with 11 bases in between. The CDR3 runs to 13 residues. The CDR3 DNA sequence: TGTGCCAGCAGCCTTTTAGGGCCCTACGAGCAGTACTTC. Translating gives CASSLLGPYEQYF.

V usage is TRBV6-5 and J usage is TRBJ2-7; possible D gene TRBD1, 6 bases. The CDR3 has 14 residues. Germline CDR1 and CDR2: MNHEY and SVGAGI. V was pared by 6 bases and J by 2 bases, with 14 bases between. In DNA, the CDR3 is TGTGCCAGCAGGCCCGGACAGTTCCCCTACGAGCAGTACTTC. This translates into CASRPGQFPYEQYF.

This clonotype was seen a few times. The genes are TRBV20-1 and TRBJ2-1, with unresolved D. The CDR3 sequence is 12 residues long. Germline-derived CDR1 and CDR2 are DFQATT and SNEGSKA (reference sequence). The germline V and J ends were trimmed by 6 bases and 4 bases, with 10 bases remaining between them. CDR3: CSAARAYNEQFF. The CDR3 bases are TGCAGTGCCGCGCGTGCTTACAATGAGCAGTTCTTC.

This rearrangement joins TRBV5-1 to TRBJ2-2, with TRBD1 as a possible D gene (6 bases). V lost 0 bases, J lost 6 bases, and 12 bases lay in between. CDR1 and CDR2 (germline): SGHRS, YFSETQ. There are 15 residues in the CDR3. For the CDR3, the DNA is TGCGCCAGCAGCTTGGTAGGGGACAACCCCGGGGAGCTGTTTTTT. Translating it yields CASSLVGDNPGELFF.

This clonotype was picked up many times. The genes are TRBV4-1 and TRBJ2-7, with D hard to call. Germline V CDR1 and CDR2: MGHRA, YSYEKL. The V end lost 5 bases, the J end lost 6 bases, and 17 bases lay between the germline ends. This CDR3 spans 14 amino acids. The chain's CDR3 is CASSLTGLVREQYF. In DNA, the CDR3 is TGCGCCAGCAGCTTAACGGGTCTCGTCCGCGAGCAGTACTTC.

This clonotype was counted between two and nine times. CDR3 bases: TGTGCCAGCGAGGGACCCACAGATACGCAGTATTTT. Amino acid sequence: CASEGPTDTQYF. The chain is built from TRBV28 and TRBJ2-3; tentatively, D is TRBD1 or TRBD2 (5 bases each). Germline CDR1 MDHEN, CDR2 SYDVKM. The CDR3 covers 12 residues. Trimming took off 8 bases at V and 2 bases at J, with 8 bases between the two ends.

V usage is TRBV20-1 and J usage is TRBJ1-1; perhaps TRBD1 as D (6 bases). V gave up 2 bases and J gave up 4 bases, with 17 bases separating them. CDR1 DFQATT and CDR2 SNEGSKA come from the germline V gene (reference sequence). The length of the CDR3 is 15 residues. The CDR3 DNA sequence: TGCAGTGCTAGATTGGGGGGGCGAAGAGGCACTGAAGCTTTCTTT. It encodes CSARLGGRRGTEAFF.

This clonotype occurred many times. This sequence joins TRBV5-1 and TRBJ2-7; D is unclear. The CDR3 is 13 amino acids. From germline, CDR1 is SGHRS and CDR2 YFSETQ. Trimming shortened V by 4 bases and J by 0 bases, and 8 bases separated the two germline ends. The CDR3 here is CASSGGDSYEQYF. DNA of the CDR3: TGCGCCAGCAGCGGTGGCGACTCCTACGAGCAGTACTTC.

In its sample, this clonotype was seen a few times. The chain couples TRBV27 to TRBJ2-5, with D tentatively TRBD2 (6 bases). This CDR3 spans 16 amino acids. CDR1 and CDR2 from the germline V gene are MNHEY and SMNVEV (reference sequence). V dropped 4 bases and J dropped 2 bases, with 17 bases sitting between them. The CDR3 protein is CASSYWGEALQETQYF. The CDR3 DNA follows: TGTGCCAGCAGTTACTGGGGGGAAGCCCTTCAAGAGACCCAGTACTTC.

This clonotype was detected only a few times. This chain connects TRBV28 to TRBJ2-3; 8 positions match TRBD1. Germline CDR1 and CDR2: MDHEN and SYDVKM. V shed 8 bases, J shed 4 bases, and the junction held 17 bases outside the gene matches. This CDR3 contains 17 residues. CDR3: CASPRSSGTGIPDTQYF. CDR3 nucleotides: TGTGCCAGCCCCCGGTCGTCCGGGACAGGAATCCCAGATACGCAGTATTTT.

The chain has TRBV9 and TRBJ2-3, with D possibly TRBD2 on 6 matching bases. V lost 4 bases and J 15 bases, leaving 21 bases between the germline ends. Germline V gene lookup returns CDR1 SGDLS and CDR2 YYNGEE. The CDR3 is 13 amino acids. The CDR3 bases are TGTGCCAGCAGCATGGACTATTCGAACCATGTTTATTTT. Protein product: CASSMDYSNHVYF.

The chain carries TRBV11-1 and TRBJ2-7; the D is unclear. The CDR3 contains 12 residues. Trimming removed 3 bases at V and 2 bases at J, with 5 bases between. CDR1 SGHAT and CDR2 FQDESV come from the germline V gene (reference sequence). The CDR3 DNA reads TGTGCCAGCAGCTTCCGGGCCTACGAGCAGTACTTC. Protein sequence: CASSFRAYEQYF.

The chain uses TRBV6-5 and TRBJ1-1, with unresolved D. CDR1 MNHEY and CDR2 SVGAGI come from the germline V gene. The V end was cut by 7 bases, the J end by 7 bases, with 10 bases between. This CDR3 comprises 11 residues. The CDR3 nucleotides read TGTGCCAGCATCAAAAGTTTTGAAGCTTTCTTT. Protein: CASIKSFEAFF.